The next 25 T cell receptor beta chains were all read from a single sample in a study of CD8 T cells in Susac syndrome. An amount of RNA that ranged from roughly 0.5 to 1 ug was reverse transcribed with random hexamers. TCRdb independently ran MiXCR on the immunoSEQ multiplex PCR reads; one entry per CDR3 protein. Counted here are 150,000 to 200,000 distinct CDR3 sequences, roughly 94% occurring once; the ten biggest clones make up about 0.1%. The sequenced sample consisted of CD4+ T cells from PBMCs. The source of these receptors is a human donor with multiple sclerosis.

This chain uses TRBV2 with TRBJ1-5; 7 nucleotides agree with TRBD1. Germline loops: CDR1 SNHLY, CDR2 FYNNEI. V shed 5 bases and J 6 bases; nucleotides not matched to a gene: 7. CDR3 length equals 14 residues. The CDR3 is CASSYQGGSQPQHF. In DNA, the CDR3 is TGTGCCAGCAGTTATCAGGGGGGTAGTCAGCCCCAGCATTTT.

The chain carries TRBV6-2 or TRBV6-3 and TRBJ1-1; D gene uncertain. Germline V CDR1 and CDR2: MNHEY, SVGEGT. Deletions cut 5 bases from V and 8 bases from J, with 9 bases between. The CDR3 has 11 residues. CDR3 nucleotides: TGTGCCAGCAGTGATACACGAGAAGCTTTCTTT. Translated: CASSDTREAFF.

The genes are TRBV5-1 and TRBJ2-5; D unclear. V was trimmed by 2 bases and J by 5 bases, leaving 16 bases between them. The CDR3 is 15 amino acids. Germline V lookup: CDR1 SGHRS, CDR2 YFSETQ. The CDR3 DNA sequence: TGCGCCAGCAGCTTCGGCGACGGTGGATTGGAGACCCAGTACTTC. Translated: CASSFGDGGLETQYF.

The J gene is TRBJ2-7, the V gene TRBV7-7; D perhaps matches TRBD2 (5 bases). The V gene's germline CDR1 is SSHAT and CDR2 FNYEAQ (reference sequence). The ends were cut back, 5 bases at V and 3 bases at J, with 17 bases in the middle. The CDR3 loop spans 15 amino acids. DNA for the CDR3: TGTGCCAGCAGCCTACGGCGAGGGCCGAACTACGAGCAGTACTTC. Amino acids: CASSLRRGPNYEQYF.

The chain employs TRBV14 and TRBJ1-4; D gene unclear. The CDR3 length is 15 residues. CDR1 is SGHDN and CDR2 is FVKESK in the germline V gene. With 0 bases removed from V and 7 bases from J, the gap between germline ends came to 12 bases. The CDR3 protein is CASSQDAGGGEKLFF. CDR3 in DNA: TGTGCCAGCAGCCAAGACGCGGGAGGAGGTGAAAAACTGTTTTTT. The whole variable domain, remainder taken from reference TRBV14 and TRBJ1-4, is EAGVTQFPSHSVIEKGQTVTLRCDPISGHDNLYWYRRVMGKEIKFLLHFVKESKQDESGMPNNRFLAERTGGTYSTLKVQPAELEDSGVYFCASSQDAGGGEKLFFGSGTQLSVL.

This rearrangement joins TRBV20-1 to TRBJ2-7, with D possibly being TRBD2 (6 bases). From germline, CDR1 is DFQATT and CDR2 SNEGSKA (reference sequence). The V end was cut by 1 base, the J end by 1 base, with 11 bases between. The CDR3 runs to 14 residues. The chain's CDR3 is CSARGEVASYEQYF. The CDR3 region has the DNA TGCAGTGCTAGAGGGGAGGTGGCGTCCTACGAGCAGTACTTC.

The V call is TRBV6-5, the J call TRBJ2-2, with a tentative D call TRBD1 (6 bases). The V end was cut by 7 bases, the J end by 3 bases, with 12 bases between. This CDR3 is 14 amino acids long. The V gene's germline CDR1 is MNHEY and CDR2 SVGAGI. As DNA, the CDR3 is TGTGCCAGCAACACGCCAGGGGACACCGGGGAGCTGTTTTTT. Translating gives CASNTPGDTGELFF.

This chain connects TRBV28 to TRBJ2-1, with D perhaps TRBD2 (6 bases). Germline values: CDR1 MDHEN, CDR2 SYDVKM. CDR3 size: 13 residues. V was pared by 8 bases and J by 7 bases, with 15 bases between. Written as DNA, the CDR3 is TGTGCCAGCCGATCCGGGGGTCTAAATGAGCAGTTCTTC. This encodes CASRSGGLNEQFF.

This clonotype occurred once. The chain couples TRBV27 to TRBJ1-2; tentative D call: TRBD1 (6 bases). The CDR3 has 15 amino acids. The V gene lost 3 bases and the J gene lost 3 bases, with 14 bases spanning the gap. Germline loops: CDR1 MNHEY, CDR2 SMNVEV (reference sequence). This chain's CDR3 is CASSFMGGSDYGYTF. The CDR3, as DNA: TGTGCCAGCAGTTTTATGGGGGGCTCTGACTATGGCTACACCTTC.

This clonotype was seen only once. This rearrangement joins TRBV4-3 to TRBJ1-2; D is ambiguous. The CDR3 loop spans 14 amino acids. The V gene lost 0 bases and the J gene lost 4 bases, with 9 bases spanning the gap. CDR1 is LGHNA, CDR2 YSLEER, per germline. CDR3 in DNA: TGCGCCAGCAGCCAAGACGAGAGGAGCTATGGCTACACCTTC. Its translation is CASSQDERSYGYTF.

The genes are TRBV10-1 and TRBJ2-7; TRBD1 matches 7 bases. CDR1 is WNHNN, CDR2 SYGVQD, per germline (reference sequence). The length of the CDR3 is 13 residues. J gave up 4 bases and V 9 bases, and 9 bases lay outside the gene matches. In nucleotides, the CDR3 is TGCGCCAGAACAGGGGTCGTGTTTTACGAGCAGTACTTC. This encodes CARTGVVFYEQYF.

The chain links TRBV4-3 to TRBJ1-4, with D perhaps TRBD1 (6 bases). V lost 0 bases and J 6 bases, leaving 8 bases between the germline ends. There are 14 residues in the CDR3. Germline-derived CDR1 and CDR2 are LGHNA and YSLEER. This CDR3 is CASSQERGYEKLFF. Written as DNA, the CDR3 is TGCGCCAGCAGCCAAGAGAGGGGGTATGAAAAACTGTTTTTT.

The table lists this clonotype with a count of one. The V call is TRBV3-1, the J call TRBJ1-1; maybe TRBD1 (6 bases). Germline loops: CDR1 LGHDT, CDR2 YNNKEL (reference sequence). V was clipped by 4 bases and J by 7 bases, with 16 bases between them. CDR3 length equals 14 residues. The CDR3 loop reads CASSLEGGYGEAFF. As DNA, the CDR3 is TGTGCCAGCAGCCTCGAAGGGGGGTACGGTGAAGCTTTCTTT.

The V gene is TRBV5-1, the J gene TRBJ1-1; D call uncertain. CDR1 SGHRS and CDR2 YFSETQ come from the germline V gene. Between the trimmed V and J ends, which lost 4 bases and 1 base, there was a span of 11 bases. CDR3 length: 14 residues. CDR3 nucleotide sequence: TGCGCCAGCAGCCCAAACTCCGAGAACACTGAAGCTTTCTTT. Translation: CASSPNSENTEAFF.

The CDR3 loop is CASSRDRGKETQYF. The CDR3 DNA follows: TGTGCCAGCAGCCGGGACAGGGGGAAAGAGACCCAGTACTTC. The chain is built from TRBV9 and TRBJ2-5; 11 bases are a match to TRBD1. The CDR3 runs 14 residues. Germline V gene data show CDR1 as SGDLS and CDR2 as YYNGEE. Trimming took 4 bases from V and 3 from J; bases not matched to a gene: 2.

CDR3: CSVWEGNTEAFF. CDR3 sequence (DNA): TGCAGCGTTTGGGAGGGGAACACTGAAGCTTTCTTT. The rearrangement joins TRBV29-1 to TRBJ1-1; no reliable D call. The germline V gene has CDR1 SQVTM and CDR2 ANQGSEA. The CDR3 has 12 amino acids. V lost 5 bases and J 1 base, leaving 8 bases between the germline ends.

The chain recombines TRBV12-3 or TRBV12-4 with TRBJ1-1; a possible D gene is TRBD1 (6 bases). The CDR3 runs 15 residues. V dropped 7 bases and J dropped 0 bases, with 15 bases sitting between them. The CDR3 here is CASTPVGGLNTEAFF. As DNA, the CDR3 is TGTGCCAGCACCCCCGTAGGGGGGCTGAACACTGAAGCTTTCTTT.

This clonotype has just a few counts. This sequence joins TRBV24-1 and TRBJ2-5; the D gene is possibly TRBD1 (6 bases). Germline-derived CDR1 and CDR2 are KGHDR and SFDVKD. This CDR3 spans 16 amino acids. The V end was cut by 4 bases, the J end by 1 base, with 15 bases between. The CDR3 loop is CATSDIQGGGQETQYF. The CDR3 DNA is TGTGCCACCAGTGACATACAGGGTGGGGGCCAAGAGACCCAGTACTTC.

The chain carries TRBV4-2 and TRBJ2-3, with TRBD2 matching 11 bases. The germline gives CDR1 LGHNA, CDR2 YNFKEQ. The J segment lost 0 bases and the V segment lost 2 bases, leaving 1 base of the junction unmatched. This CDR3 spans 16 amino acids. CDR3 sequence (DNA): TGTGCCAGCAGCCAAAGGACTAGCGGGAGCACAGATACGCAGTATTTT. Amino acid sequence: CASSQRTSGSTDTQYF.

The chain employs TRBV25-1 and TRBJ1-4; D possibly corresponds to TRBD1 (5 bases). The ends were cut back, 7 bases at V and 2 bases at J, with 8 bases in the middle. Germline V gene data show CDR1 as MGHDK and CDR2 as SYGVNS. The CDR3 consists of 13 residues. This chain's CDR3 is CASTHRTNEKLFF. As DNA, the CDR3 is TGTGCCAGCACCCACAGGACTAATGAAAAACTGTTTTTT.

A word on this clonotype: The junction does not match germline at one end; this may be a read error. This chain connects TRBV5-1 to TRBJ2-5; TRBD1 matches 10 bases. CDR1 is SGHRS and CDR2 is YFSETQ in the germline V gene. The CDR3 is 16 amino acids. CDR3 bases: TGCGCCAGCAGCGTTGGGACAGGGGCGTCACAAGAGTCCCAGTACTTC. This gives the protein CASSVGTGASQESQYF.

The chain recombines TRBV4-3 with TRBJ2-2; D is ambiguous. The V end was cut by 1 base, the J end by 5 bases, with 11 bases between. There are 15 residues in the CDR3. Germline V gene lookup returns CDR1 LGHNA and CDR2 YSLEER. As DNA, the CDR3 is TGCGCCAGCAGCCAAGGTCCCGTAAAAACCGGGGAGCTGTTTTTT. Translating it yields CASSQGPVKTGELFF.

The CDR3 nucleotides are TGTGCCAGCAGTTTGGGGCCGGGACAGGGTGGTGAAAAACTGTTTTTT. It codes for CASSLGPGQGGEKLFF. V and J are TRBV12-3 or TRBV12-4 and TRBJ1-4; 9 nucleotides align to TRBD1. The CDR3 has 16 amino acids. Trimming took 3 bases from V and 7 from J; bases not matched to a gene: 9.

The CDR3: CASSRQSWGQYF. CDR3 in DNA: TGTGCCAGCAGTCGACAGTCGTGGGGGCAGTACTTC. The chain carries TRBV28 and TRBJ2-7, with D tentatively TRBD1 (5 bases). Germline V gene lookup returns CDR1 MDHEN and CDR2 SYDVKM. V was shortened by 5 bases and J by 9 bases, with 14 bases between the two germline ends. This CDR3 region has 12 residues.

The chain uses TRBV4-2 and TRBJ1-1, with 9 bases that match TRBD1. Germline values: CDR1 LGHNA, CDR2 YNFKEQ. The CDR3 has 14 amino acids. Losses at the gene ends were 4 bases for V and 6 bases for J; bases not matched to a gene: 6. This CDR3 reads CASSRGQGISEAFF. In nucleotides, the CDR3 is TGTGCCAGCAGCCGAGGACAGGGGATATCTGAAGCTTTCTTT.